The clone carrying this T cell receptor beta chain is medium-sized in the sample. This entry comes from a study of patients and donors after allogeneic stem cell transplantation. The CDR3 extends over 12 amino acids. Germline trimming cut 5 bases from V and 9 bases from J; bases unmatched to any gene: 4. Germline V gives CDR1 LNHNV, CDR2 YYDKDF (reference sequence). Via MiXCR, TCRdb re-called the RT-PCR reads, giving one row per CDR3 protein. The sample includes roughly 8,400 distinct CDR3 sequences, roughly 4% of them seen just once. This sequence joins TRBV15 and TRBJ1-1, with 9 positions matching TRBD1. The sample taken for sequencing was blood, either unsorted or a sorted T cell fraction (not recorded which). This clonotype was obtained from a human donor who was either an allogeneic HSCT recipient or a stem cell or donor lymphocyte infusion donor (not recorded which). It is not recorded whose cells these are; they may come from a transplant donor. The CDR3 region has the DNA TGTGCCACCAGCTTTGACAGGGGGAAAGCTTTCTTT. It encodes CATSFDRGKAFF.